This TCR beta chain was observed in a study of technical replicates of blood from several donors. CDR3 length: 16 residues. V lost 6 bases and J lost 7; bases outside the gene matches: 15. Germline V lookup: CDR1 LNHDA, CDR2 SQIVND (reference sequence). Measured with immunoSEQ multiplex PCR; TCRdb has only the in-frame clones, and not every one. This table holds tens of thousands of clones, about nine tenths found once. This chain joins TRBV19 and TRBJ1-5, with TRBD1 matching 7 bases. The source is a human donor in good health. Some clones in this sample may be carry-over from other donors' samples. Sequenced sample: T cells isolated from PBMCs. The CDR3: CASSLPQGVNMQPQHF. CDR3 nucleotide sequence: TGTGCCAGTAGCCTACCCCAGGGGGTAAATATGCAGCCCCAGCATTTT.